What follows describes a single T cell receptor (beta chain). Its specificity is unknown. Sequencing was performed with immunoSEQ multiplex PCR; in TCRdb, only in-frame clones are kept and a portion is missing. The sample includes over 70,000 clones, about 94% of them seen just once. The sample originates from a study of graft-versus-host responses after intestinal transplantation. Study-level information: Recipients were given multivisceral, liver-intestinal, or isolated intestinal transplants. Every one of the recipients received anti-thymocyte globulin induction and afterwards took tacrolimus and steroids for roughly three years. Overall study results and limits: There was an association between peak levels of circulating GvH clones and early post-transplant HvG declines. Allograft clonal ratios (graft-versus-host to host-versus-graft) were high in patients who had graft-donor T cell macrochimerism.

Germline V lookup: CDR1 SGHRS, CDR2 YFSETQ. The junction had 11 bases not matched to a gene; V was cut back by 2 bases and J by 6 bases. The CDR3 is 15 amino acids. The source was unstimulated CD8+ T cells sorted from spleen or lymph node cells, collected before intestinal transplant. V is TRBV5-1 and J is TRBJ2-7; 7 nucleotides line up with TRBD1. The TCR comes from a human donor who received an intestinal transplant. The CDR3 nucleotides read TGCGCCAGCAGCTTTTCCGGGACAGACTTCACCGAGCAGTACTTC. Translation: CASSFSGTDFTEQYF. The full variable domain, rest sourced from reference TRBV5-1 and TRBJ2-7, is KAGVTQTPRYLIKTRGQQVTLSCSPISGHRSVSWYQQTPGQGLQFLFEYFSETQRNKGNFPGRFSGRQFSNSRSEMNVSTLELGDSALYLCASSFSGTDFTEQYFGPGTRLTVT.